What follows are 32 T cell receptor beta chains derived from one specimen sequenced in a study of T-cell reconstitution after alpha-beta-depleted transplantation in children. Unique molecular identifiers were incorporated into the prepared TCRbeta library. TCRdb reprocessed the PCR reads via MiXCR and lists one record per CDR3 protein. The repertoire holds some 640,000 distinct CDR3 sequences, 16% seen once, with about 1.1% in the top ten. The material sequenced was PBMCs from the stem cell graft donor, taken from the stem cell graft. All receptors come from a human donor who donated a stem cell graft to a child with acute myeloid leukemia.

This clonotype was seen just once. Possible read error: a much larger clone is one base away. The chain employs TRBV20-1 and TRBJ2-7; TRBD1 or TRBD2 may be the D gene (5 bases each). There are 12 residues in the CDR3. CDR1 DFQATT and CDR2 SNEGSKA come from the germline V gene (reference sequence). CDR3 amino acids: CSAQRGVYGQYF. The CDR3 DNA reads TGCAGTGCCCAGAGGGGCGTATACGGGCAGTACTTC.

V usage is TRBV9 and J usage is TRBJ2-1; the D is unclear. CDR3 length equals 14 residues. Looked up from germline, CDR1 is SGDLS and CDR2 is YYNGEE. The V and J ends lost 0 bases and 5 bases respectively, with 9 bases between them. CDR3 loop: CASSVDSRDNEQFF. The CDR3 region has the DNA TGTGCCAGCAGCGTAGACTCTAGGGACAATGAGCAGTTCTTC.

This clonotype was seen only a few times. V and J are TRBV5-1 and TRBJ1-2; D call uncertain. Per germline, CDR1 SGHRS and CDR2 YFSETQ. This CDR3 is 13 amino acids long. The V end lost 0 bases, the J end lost 8 bases, and 11 bases lay between the germline ends. CDR3 nucleotide sequence: TGCGCCAGCAGCTTGGAGGATCCTTGGGGCTACACCTTC. Protein: CASSLEDPWGYTF.

The chain recombines TRBV12-3 or TRBV12-4 with TRBJ2-6; no firm D call. The CDR3 contains 12 residues. The V gene lost 8 bases and the J gene lost 5 bases, with 7 bases spanning the gap. The CDR3 protein is CASALRANVLTF. The CDR3 nucleotides are TGTGCCAGCGCCCTCAGGGCCAACGTCCTGACTTTC.

The J gene is TRBJ2-1, the V gene TRBV20-1; 8 nucleotides agree with TRBD2. Germline V lookup: CDR1 DFQATT, CDR2 SNEGSKA (reference sequence). CDR3 size: 14 residues. Germline trimming cut 3 bases from V and 8 bases from J; bases unmatched to any gene: 9. The CDR3 sequence is CSASPSGGSDEQFF. The CDR3, as DNA: TGCAGTGCTAGTCCCAGCGGGGGATCGGATGAGCAGTTCTTC.

The rearrangement joins TRBV4-2 to TRBJ2-2; 7 nucleotides line up with TRBD2. The germline gives CDR1 LGHNA, CDR2 YNFKEQ. The CDR3 has 15 amino acids. The trim removed 3 bases at V and 0 bases at J, leaving 1 base unmatched. The CDR3 spells CASSHAGANTGELFF. The CDR3 DNA reads TGTGCCAGCAGCCATGCGGGGGCGAACACCGGGGAGCTGTTTTTT.

The chain carries TRBV5-1 and TRBJ2-3; 7 positions agree with TRBD1. The CDR3 is made up of 14 amino acids. J was trimmed by 2 bases and V by 3 bases; bases with no gene match: 3. Germline V gives CDR1 SGHRS, CDR2 YFSETQ. CDR3: CASSWQGDTDTQYF. CDR3 in DNA: TGCGCCAGCAGCTGGCAGGGGGACACAGATACGCAGTATTTT.

This clonotype was recorded at least ten times. This chain connects TRBV27 to TRBJ2-1, with D perhaps TRBD1 (6 bases). With 0 bases removed from V and 2 bases from J, the gap between germline ends came to 8 bases. CDR3 size: 15 residues. Germline-derived CDR1 and CDR2 are MNHEY and SMNVEV (reference sequence). The CDR3 loop reads CASSLSDRPYNEQFF. CDR3 coding DNA: TGTGCCAGCAGTTTATCGGACAGACCCTACAATGAGCAGTTCTTC.

This clonotype was detected only once. J is TRBJ1-3 and V is TRBV7-2; D gene ambiguous. The CDR3 is made up of 15 amino acids. Germline V lookup: CDR1 SGHTA, CDR2 FQGNSA. Trimming pared 0 bases from V and 6 bases from J, leaving 12 bases between. CDR3 amino acids: CASSLAPVGLNTIYF. CDR3 bases: TGTGCCAGCAGCTTAGCGCCGGTCGGACTAAACACCATATATTTT.

This clonotype was recorded a few times. The chain links TRBV5-1 to TRBJ1-1; D uncertain. CDR1 and CDR2 from the germline V gene are SGHRS and YFSETQ. V lost 0 bases to trimming and J lost 0 bases, with 9 bases between them. The CDR3 loop spans 15 amino acids. The CDR3 loop reads CASSLGPGMNTEAFF. The CDR3 nucleotides are TGCGCCAGCAGCTTGGGCCCCGGGATGAACACTGAAGCTTTCTTT.

This clonotype has only a few counts. V and J are TRBV7-8 and TRBJ2-5, with D maybe TRBD1 (5 bases). The CDR3 consists of 15 residues. Germline-derived CDR1 and CDR2 are SGHVS and FQNEAQ. Trimming removed 0 bases from V and 5 bases from J, with 13 bases in between. DNA for the CDR3: TGTGCCAGCAGCTTAGCGCTGACAGCCAGTGAGACCCAGTACTTC. Translated, it gives CASSLALTASETQYF.

The V call is TRBV7-8, the J call TRBJ2-5, with 8 bases that match TRBD2. This CDR3 has 15 residues. Germline CDR1 is SGHVS and CDR2 is FQNEAQ. Trimming cost V 4 bases and J 0 bases; bases outside gene matches: 4. The CDR3 coding sequence is TGTGCCAGCAGCTCCGGGGGGGCGTACCAAGAGACCCAGTACTTC. Translating gives CASSSGGAYQETQYF.

The table lists this clonotype with many counts. The chain combines TRBV7-2 with TRBJ2-1; TRBD2 aligns across 13 bases. The germline gives CDR1 SGHTA, CDR2 FQGNSA. The CDR3 covers 16 residues. J gave up 9 bases and V 1 base, and 6 bases lay outside the gene matches. Here the CDR3 DNA reads TGTGCCAGCAGCTTAGTCCCCCGGACTAGCGGGGGTGAGCAGTTCTTC. Translated, it gives CASSLVPRTSGGEQFF.

The table lists this clonotype with many counts. The chain joins TRBV20-1 to TRBJ1-1, with TRBD1 matching 7 bases. CDR1 is DFQATT, CDR2 SNEGSKA, per germline (reference sequence). With V trimmed by 1 base and J by 3 bases, 5 bases remained unmatched. The length of the CDR3 is 14 residues. CDR3 residues: CSARVQGTHTEAFF. The CDR3 DNA is TGCAGTGCTAGAGTACAGGGGACTCACACTGAAGCTTTCTTT.

This clonotype appeared many times. The rearrangement uses TRBV6-1 and TRBJ1-1; 9 nucleotides match TRBD1. Germline assignment: CDR1 MNHNS and CDR2 SASEGT. After removal of 6 bases from V and 1 base from J, the junction contained 3 bases not matched to a gene. CDR3 size: 14 residues. The CDR3 here is CASRTGGENTEAFF. The CDR3 bases are TGTGCCAGCAGGACAGGGGGGGAGAACACTGAAGCTTTCTTT.

This clonotype was found many times. The chain has TRBV5-5 and TRBJ1-2, with D perhaps TRBD1 (6 bases). V was trimmed by 3 bases and J by 4 bases, leaving 10 bases between them. CDR1 SGHKS and CDR2 YYEKEE come from the germline V gene (reference sequence). The CDR3 is 13 residues long. The CDR3 DNA reads as TGTGCCAGCAGCTCGACAGGAACCTATGGCTACACCTTC. As protein: CASSSTGTYGYTF.

This clonotype has a handful of counts. V gene TRBV7-8 combines with J gene TRBJ2-7; D possibly corresponds to TRBD1 (5 bases). Trimming shortened V by 4 bases and J by 4 bases, and 11 bases separated the two germline ends. The germline CDR1 and CDR2 sequences are SGHVS and FQNEAQ. This CDR3 is built from 13 residues. The CDR3 loop reads CASSSGHRYEQYV. Written as DNA, the CDR3 is TGTGCCAGCAGCTCTGGACACAGATACGAGCAGTACGTC.

This clonotype has at least ten counts. V is TRBV12-3 or TRBV12-4 and J is TRBJ2-1, with TRBD2 matching over 8 bases. Trimming removed 5 bases from V and 4 bases from J; junction bases left unmatched: 7. CDR3 length: 15 residues. DNA for the CDR3: TGTGCCAGCAGTCTCCAACTAGCGGATTACAATGAGCAGTTCTTC. Amino acid sequence: CASSLQLADYNEQFF.

This clonotype was seen a few times. The chain carries TRBV10-3 and TRBJ2-7; D is ambiguous. V dropped 7 bases and J dropped 1 base, with 17 bases sitting between them. CDR1 and CDR2 (germline): ENHRY, SYGVKD. The CDR3 contains 15 residues. The CDR3 DNA follows: TGTGCCATCACCGCAGGACCAGACAAATCCTACGAGCAGTACTTC. The encoded protein is CAITAGPDKSYEQYF.

The chain employs TRBV6-2 or TRBV6-3 and TRBJ2-1; the D is unclear. V was cut by 6 bases and J by 8 bases, with 8 bases left in between. Germline CDR1 and CDR2: MNHEY and SVGEGT. The CDR3 has 11 residues. For the CDR3, the DNA is TGTGCCAGCAGACGCCTTGATGAGCAGTTCTTC. Translation: CASRRLDEQFF.

This clonotype was counted at least ten times. This chain connects TRBV29-1 to TRBJ2-5; 12 bases align to TRBD2. With 6 bases clipped from V and 2 bases from J, the junction kept 4 bases outside the gene matches. CDR3 length equals 14 residues. Germline CDR1 is SQVTM and CDR2 is ANQGSEA. The CDR3 region is CSVDGLAGQETQYF. CDR3 bases: TGCAGCGTCGACGGACTAGCGGGGCAAGAGACCCAGTACTTC.

This clonotype was seen repeatedly, ten times or more. V and J are TRBV15 and TRBJ2-7, with TRBD2 as a possible D gene (5 bases). V dropped 5 bases and J dropped 7 bases, with 15 bases sitting between them. CDR3 length: 13 amino acids. Germline V lookup: CDR1 LNHNV, CDR2 YYDKDF (reference sequence). This CDR3 is CATSPRGDEEQYF. Written as DNA, the CDR3 is TGTGCCACCAGCCCCCGGGGAGATGAAGAGCAGTACTTC.

This clonotype was picked up a small number of times. This sequence joins TRBV5-5 and TRBJ2-5, with D uncertain. The CDR3 has 12 amino acids. V was pared by 2 bases and J by 5 bases, with 7 bases between. The germline CDR1 and CDR2 sequences are SGHKS and YYEKEE (reference sequence). DNA of the CDR3: TGTGCCAGCAGCTTAGAAATGGAGACCCAGTACTTC. Protein product: CASSLEMETQYF.

This clonotype was counted many times. The rearrangement joins TRBV6-1 to TRBJ1-1, with TRBD1 matching over 7 bases. The germline V gene encodes CDR1 MNHNS and CDR2 SASEGT. The V and J ends lost 6 bases and 0 bases, in that order; junction bases with no gene match: 1. The CDR3 has 13 amino acids. The CDR3 here is CASSDRVNTEAFF. The CDR3 bases are TGTGCCAGCAGCGACAGGGTGAACACTGAAGCTTTCTTT.

This clonotype was seen more than once but under ten times. This sequence may be a read error, since a much larger clone differs from it by one base. The chain carries TRBV7-9 and TRBJ1-2, with 7 bases aligning to TRBD1. The CDR3 spans 12 residues. The ends lost 4 bases at V and 6 bases at J; junction bases unmatched: 2. Germline V lookup: CDR1 SEHNR, CDR2 FQNEAQ (reference sequence). The CDR3 DNA reads as TGTGCCAGCAGCTCCCAGGGGGATGGCTACACCTTC. Amino acid sequence: CASSSQGDGYTF.

This clonotype was observed many times. The genes are TRBV7-9 and TRBJ2-1; D not resolved. The V end lost 1 base, the J end lost 7 bases, and 8 bases lay between the germline ends. The CDR3 runs 13 residues. The germline V gene has CDR1 SEHNR and CDR2 FQNEAQ (reference sequence). The CDR3 DNA sequence: TGTGCCAGCAGCTTAGGGAGCAGGAATGAGCAGTTCTTC. The encoded protein is CASSLGSRNEQFF. Combining the CDR3 with reference TRBV7-9 and TRBJ2-1 gives the whole variable domain DTGVSQNPRHKITKRGQNVTFRCDPISEHNRLYWYRQTLGQGPEFLTYFQNEAQLEKSRLLSDRFSAERPKGSFSTLEIQRTEQGDSAMYLCASSLGSRNEQFFGPGTRLTVL.

The chain carries TRBV20-1 and TRBJ2-7; TRBD2 aligns across 10 bases. The CDR3 has 15 amino acids. Germline assignment: CDR1 DFQATT and CDR2 SNEGSKA (reference sequence). V shed 7 bases, J shed 1 base, and the junction held 10 bases outside the gene matches. Here the CDR3 reads CSVVSLAGESYEQYV. In nucleotides, the CDR3 is TGCAGTGTAGTGTCGCTAGCGGGGGAATCCTACGAGCAGTACGTC.

The chain links TRBV28 to TRBJ2-3, with 8 bases that match TRBD1. V lost 10 bases and J lost 2; bases outside the gene matches: 8. The CDR3 has 14 residues. Germline CDR1 reads MDHEN; CDR2 reads SYDVKM. Here the CDR3 reads CATRTGIHTDTQYF. CDR3 DNA: TGTGCCACCCGGACAGGGATTCACACAGATACGCAGTATTTT.

The V call is TRBV13, the J call TRBJ2-6; D possibly corresponds to TRBD2 (5 bases). V lost 5 bases and J 2 bases, leaving 16 bases between the germline ends. Germline V gene lookup returns CDR1 PRHDT and CDR2 FYEKMQ (reference sequence). The CDR3 is 17 amino acids. Here the CDR3 reads CASSDRRRLTGANVLTF. The DNA of the CDR3 is TGTGCCAGCAGCGACCGACGGAGACTAACTGGGGCCAACGTCCTGACTTTC.

In this sample, this clonotype turned up a few times. The chain couples TRBV7-3 to TRBJ2-3; D tentatively reads TRBD1 or TRBD2 (6 bases each). Trimming pared 3 bases from V and 0 bases from J, leaving 19 bases between. The CDR3 has 18 residues. Germline V gene lookup returns CDR1 SGHTA and CDR2 FQGTGA. The CDR3 region is CASSFFGWGATSTDTQYF. The CDR3 DNA reads TGTGCCAGCAGCTTCTTTGGTTGGGGGGCCACTAGCACAGATACGCAGTATTTT.

The V and J genes are TRBV7-6 and TRBJ1-5, with D possibly TRBD1 on 6 matching bases. This CDR3 is 15 amino acids long. Germline V gene lookup returns CDR1 SGHVS and CDR2 FNYEAQ. V lost 4 bases to trimming and J lost 7 bases, with 17 bases between them. DNA of the CDR3: TGTGCCAGCAGCTCAGAAGTGGGGGCAAAACAGCCCCAGCATTTT. Its translation is CASSSEVGAKQPQHF.

This chain uses TRBV27 with TRBJ1-3, with D hard to call. This CDR3 comprises 18 residues. Germline V gene lookup returns CDR1 MNHEY and CDR2 SMNVEV (reference sequence). Deletions cut 5 bases from V and 3 bases from J, with 23 bases between. For the CDR3, the DNA is TGTGCCAGCAGTCCAGGCTCTGGGCGGGAATCTAATGGAAACACCATATATTTT. Protein sequence: CASSPGSGRESNGNTIYF.